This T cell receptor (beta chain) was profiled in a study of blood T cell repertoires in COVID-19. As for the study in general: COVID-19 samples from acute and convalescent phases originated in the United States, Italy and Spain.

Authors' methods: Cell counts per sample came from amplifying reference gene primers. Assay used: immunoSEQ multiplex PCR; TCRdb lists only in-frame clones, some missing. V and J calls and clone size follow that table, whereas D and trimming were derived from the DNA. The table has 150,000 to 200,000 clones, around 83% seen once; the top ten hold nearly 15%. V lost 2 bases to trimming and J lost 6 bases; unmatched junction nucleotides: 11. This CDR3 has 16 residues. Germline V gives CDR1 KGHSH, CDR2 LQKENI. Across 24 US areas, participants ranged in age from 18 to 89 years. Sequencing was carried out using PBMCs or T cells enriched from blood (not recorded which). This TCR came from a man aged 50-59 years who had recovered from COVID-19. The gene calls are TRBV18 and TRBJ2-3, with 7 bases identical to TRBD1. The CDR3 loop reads CASSPNRDSRGDTQYF. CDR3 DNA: TGTGCCAGCTCACCAAACCGGGACAGCCGTGGGGATACGCAGTATTTT.